This TCR beta chain was sequenced for a study of spatial heterogeneity in lung cancer. Points from the study as a whole: Within tumors, counts of expanded alpha and beta TCRs tracked tumor mutation counts.

Specified time point: sample taken at primary tumor resection. From tumor, nontumor lung or frozen PBMC, whole RNA was taken unsorted for sequencing. TCRdb re-called the 5' RACE reads through MiXCR, storing one row per CDR3 protein. The sample lists thousands of distinct CDR3 sequences; 39% were seen once. This clonotype was detected ten times or more. Its antigen remains unidentified. Trimming cost V 1 base and J 6 bases, with 13 bases left between them. The germline gives CDR1 LGHDT, CDR2 YNNKEL (reference sequence). This CDR3 is built from 15 residues. The chain recombines TRBV3-1 with TRBJ2-1; D is perhaps TRBD2 (5 bases). The TCR comes from a male donor with early-stage non-small cell lung cancer. The starting material was lung tumor tissue, obtained at surgery. CDR3 loop: CASSQGPPDSNEQFF. The CDR3 DNA sequence: TGTGCCAGCAGCCAAGGGCCTCCGGACTCCAATGAGCAGTTCTTC.